What follows are 26 T cell receptor beta chains derived from one specimen sequenced in a study of cytomegalovirus exposure and HLA in healthy donors (dated by TCRdb to about 2017). The receptor library was made with the immunoSEQ multiplex PCR assay. A mixture of 60 forward primers for TCR Vbeta segments and 13 reverse primers for TCR Jbeta segments was used in the multiplex PCR. Here the immuneACCESS table is served through TCRdb, limited to in-frame sequences with V and J called. Missing clones are a known gap in these copies; in checked studies unresolved V genes cover under half, and the rest lacks a known reason. This sample lists fewer than 200,000 clones; around 86% were detected once. The top ten hold about 1.9% of the sample. Specimen: PBMCs. The receptors shown here come from a human donor in good health.

The chain employs TRBV18 and TRBJ1-3, with D perhaps TRBD1 (6 bases). This CDR3 contains 13 residues. The germline V and J ends were trimmed by 4 bases and 5 bases, with 9 bases remaining between them. CDR1 KGHSH and CDR2 LQKENI come from the germline V gene. The CDR3 loop reads CASSRGQRNTIYF. CDR3 in DNA: TGTGCCAGCTCACGGGGGCAGCGAAACACCATATATTTT.

This clone was counted a single time. The rearrangement uses TRBV18 and TRBJ2-1, with a possible D match to TRBD2 (5 bases). Germline-derived CDR1 and CDR2 are KGHSH and LQKENI. Trimming pared 3 bases from V and 3 bases from J, leaving 12 bases between. The CDR3 loop spans 15 amino acids. The CDR3 DNA follows: TGTGCCAGCTCACCGCTGAGCGGATTCTACAATGAGCAGTTCTTC. Translating gives CASSPLSGFYNEQFF.

This chain uses TRBV5-4 with TRBJ2-2, with a possible D match to TRBD2 (6 bases). Looked up from germline, CDR1 is SGHNT and CDR2 is YYREEE (reference sequence). The CDR3 extends over 15 amino acids. V dropped 2 bases and J dropped 1 base, with 9 bases sitting between them. The CDR3 loop reads CASSFNGGNTGELFF. The CDR3 DNA follows: TGTGCCAGCAGCTTTAACGGGGGGAACACCGGGGAGCTGTTTTTT.

This clone was counted once. The J gene is TRBJ1-2, the V gene TRBV7-8; no clear D. The CDR3 spans 13 residues. The germline V gene has CDR1 SGHVS and CDR2 FQNEAQ. Trimming left V 7 bases short and J 4 bases short, with 13 bases between. The CDR3 DNA reads TGTGCCAGCACCAGAATTGCGGTCTATGGCTACACCTTC. Its translation is CASTRIAVYGYTF.

The V call is TRBV12-5, the J call TRBJ2-7, with TRBD2 matching over 7 bases. Germline V gives CDR1 LGHNT, CDR2 FRNRAP. The CDR3 runs to 16 residues. V trimming: 0 bases; J trimming: 2 bases; junction bases outside the gene matches: 7. The CDR3 region is CASGLVAGPTTYEQYF. The CDR3, as DNA: TGTGCTAGTGGTTTGGTAGCGGGGCCCACAACCTACGAGCAGTACTTC.

The chain links TRBV25-1 to TRBJ2-1, with D perhaps matching TRBD2 (5 bases). CDR1 and CDR2 from the germline V gene are MGHDK and SYGVNS. The germline V and J ends were trimmed by 5 bases and 4 bases, with 18 bases remaining between them. This CDR3 has 16 amino acids. CDR3 residues: CASSNRDQNDYNEQFF. DNA for the CDR3: TGTGCCAGCAGTAACCGGGATCAGAATGATTACAATGAGCAGTTCTTC.

The chain combines TRBV10-3 with TRBJ1-1, with D tentatively TRBD1 (5 bases). This CDR3 comprises 13 residues. The germline V and J ends were trimmed by 10 bases and 0 bases, with 12 bases remaining between them. Germline CDR1 reads ENHRY; CDR2 reads SYGVKD. The CDR3 sequence is CATGTEMNTEAFF. The DNA for the CDR3 is TGTGCCACCGGGACTGAGATGAACACTGAAGCTTTCTTT.

V usage is TRBV7-2 and J usage is TRBJ2-5; D may be TRBD1 (6 bases). This CDR3 has 15 amino acids. Trimming shortened V by 1 base and J by 5 bases, and 14 bases separated the two germline ends. Germline values: CDR1 SGHTA, CDR2 FQGNSA. CDR3 DNA: TGTGCCAGCAGCTTAGTGTGGGGGCGAGTGGAGACCCAGTACTTC. Its translation is CASSLVWGRVETQYF.

J is TRBJ2-7 and V is TRBV7-2; 8 nucleotides agree with TRBD1. CDR1 is SGHTA, CDR2 FQGNSA, per germline. The junction had 3 bases not matched to a gene; V was cut back by 3 bases and J by 2 bases. This CDR3 spans 14 amino acids. CDR3 region: CASSFLDRAYEQYF. In DNA, the CDR3 is TGTGCCAGCAGCTTCTTGGACAGGGCCTACGAGCAGTACTTC.

V is TRBV11-3 and J is TRBJ2-1; TRBD2 matches at 13 bases. The CDR3 is 17 residues long. V lost 2 bases and J lost 2; bases outside the gene matches: 3. The V gene's germline CDR1 is SGHNT and CDR2 YENEEA. The DNA for the CDR3 is TGTGCCAGCAGCTTACCAACTAGCGGGGGGGCCTACAATGAGCAGTTCTTC. This encodes CASSLPTSGGAYNEQFF.

This clone was seen a single time. This rearrangement joins TRBV5-6 to TRBJ2-2; D is ambiguous. Per germline, CDR1 SGHDT and CDR2 YYEEEE. The CDR3 has 17 amino acids. V shed 3 bases and J shed 0 bases, with 15 bases lying between them. CDR3 loop: CASSSSWSEANTGELFF. DNA for the CDR3: TGTGCCAGCAGCTCTTCATGGTCTGAGGCGAACACCGGGGAGCTGTTTTTT.

This clone came up once. The chain links TRBV6-6 to TRBJ2-7; the match to TRBD1 covers 7 bases. Trimming removed 6 bases from V and 8 bases from J; junction bases left unmatched: 13. CDR3 length: 14 residues. From germline, CDR1 is MNHNY and CDR2 SVGAGI (reference sequence). Here the CDR3 reads CASSSHRGRLKQYF. The CDR3 region has the DNA TGTGCCAGCAGCTCCCACAGGGGCCGCTTGAAGCAGTACTTC.

This chain joins TRBV23-1 and TRBJ1-5, with a weak D call TRBD1 (6 bases). TRBV23-1 belongs to the ORF category, with a function that is uncertain. The CDR3 consists of 15 residues. V was trimmed by 3 bases and J by 8 bases, leaving 17 bases between them. Here the CDR3 reads CASSHKPGDPKPQHF. CDR3 sequence (DNA): TGCGCCAGCAGTCACAAACCAGGGGACCCCAAGCCCCAGCATTTT.

This clone has a handful of counts. The chain links TRBV7-6 to TRBJ1-2, with unresolved D. The CDR3 is made up of 16 amino acids. In germline, CDR1 is SGHVS, CDR2 FNYEAQ. V lost 1 base to trimming and J lost 2 bases, with 14 bases between them. DNA of the CDR3: TGTGCCAGCAGCTTAGGATCTGGTTTTGCGAACTATGGCTACACCTTC. Translated, it gives CASSLGSGFANYGYTF.

This chain links TRBV14 with TRBJ2-7; D is unclear. The CDR3 runs to 14 residues. CDR1 and CDR2 (germline): SGHDN, FVKESK. V lost 0 bases and J lost 1, with 7 bases in between. The CDR3 spells CASSQEPGSYEQYF. DNA of the CDR3: TGTGCCAGCAGCCAAGAACCGGGTTCCTACGAGCAGTACTTC.

This clone was seen only once. The chain joins TRBV4-3 to TRBJ1-5; the D gene is possibly TRBD1 (5 bases). Trimming cost V 0 bases and J 4 bases, with 13 bases left between them. The CDR3 sequence is 16 residues long. Germline CDR1 reads LGHNA; CDR2 reads YSLEER. The CDR3 DNA reads as TGCGCCAGCAGCCAAGATGTGCGGGGGGATAATCAGCCCCAGCATTTT. It yields the protein CASSQDVRGDNQPQHF.

CDR3 amino acids: CASSPGGVNQPQHF. CDR3 coding DNA: TGCGCCAGCAGCCCGGGGGGCGTCAATCAGCCCCAGCATTTT. This chain joins TRBV5-1 and TRBJ1-5; tentatively, D is TRBD1 (6 bases). Germline CDR1 reads SGHRS; CDR2 reads YFSETQ. This CDR3 is built from 14 residues. V was trimmed by 4 bases and J by 3 bases, leaving 11 bases between them.

This clone was recorded only once. This sample includes further DNA sequences coding for the same CDR3. The chain uses TRBV2 and TRBJ1-5; 10 nucleotides agree with TRBD1. Germline assignment: CDR1 SNHLY and CDR2 FYNNEI. The ends lost 5 bases at V and 7 bases at J; junction bases unmatched: 5. CDR3 length: 14 amino acids. The DNA for the CDR3 is TGTGCCAGCAGTCGGGACAGGGGAAACCAGCCCCAGCATTTT. It yields the protein CASSRDRGNQPQHF.

This clone was found once. J is TRBJ2-7 and V is TRBV14, with no clear D. V was clipped by 4 bases and J by 9 bases, with 10 bases between them. The CDR3 is made up of 11 amino acids. Germline V gene sequence: CDR1 SGHDN, CDR2 FVKESK. The CDR3 loop reads CASSPGRVQYF. CDR3 bases: TGTGCCAGCAGCCCAGGTAGAGTGCAGTACTTC.

The V call is TRBV9, the J call TRBJ2-3; TRBD2 aligns across 12 bases. Germline lookup yields CDR1 SGDLS and CDR2 YYNGEE. The length of the CDR3 is 16 residues. Losses at the gene ends were 4 bases for V and 5 bases for J; bases not matched to a gene: 8. The CDR3, as DNA: TGTGCCAGCAGCTCCCCTAGCGGGGGGGCAGAAGATACGCAGTATTTT. Its translation is CASSSPSGGAEDTQYF. Drawing the rest from reference TRBV9 and TRBJ2-3, the complete variable domain is DSGVTQTPKHLITATGQRVTLRCSPRSGDLSVYWYQQSLDQGLQFLIQYYNGEERAKGNILERFSAQQFPDLHSELNLSSLELGDSALYFCASSSPSGGAEDTQYFGPGTRLTVL.

The DNA for the CDR3 is TGTGCCAGCGGGAGGGGAGGACAGCCCCAGCATTTT. The encoded protein is CASGRGGQPQHF. The rearrangement uses TRBV9 and TRBJ1-5; D perhaps matches TRBD1 (5 bases). The CDR3 extends over 12 amino acids. The ends were cut back, 7 bases at V and 7 bases at J, with 12 bases in the middle. Germline CDR1 SGDLS, CDR2 YYNGEE.

This chain uses TRBV5-1 with TRBJ1-2; D is perhaps TRBD1 (6 bases). V dropped 2 bases and J dropped 4 bases, with 15 bases sitting between them. The CDR3 covers 15 residues. Germline assignment: CDR1 SGHRS and CDR2 YFSETQ. The CDR3 bases are TGCGCCAGCAGCTTCCAACCGGGACAAGCCTATGGCTACACCTTC. Translating it yields CASSFQPGQAYGYTF.

The J gene is TRBJ2-7, the V gene TRBV10-3; 7 positions agree with TRBD1. Germline V gene lookup returns CDR1 ENHRY and CDR2 SYGVKD. J was trimmed by 0 bases and V by 3 bases; bases with no gene match: 8. The CDR3 is 16 residues long. CDR3 protein: CAISEPTGQSSYEQYF. DNA of the CDR3: TGTGCCATCAGTGAACCGACGGGACAGAGCTCCTACGAGCAGTACTTC.

This rearrangement joins TRBV4-1 to TRBJ1-4; 12 bases line up with TRBD1. Germline trimming cut 4 bases from V and 6 bases from J; bases unmatched to any gene: 6. Germline V gene sequence: CDR1 MGHRA, CDR2 YSYEKL. There are 16 residues in the CDR3. As DNA, the CDR3 is TGCGCCAGCAGCCCGGGACAGGGGGCAAGGGATGAAAAACTGTTTTTT. Protein: CASSPGQGARDEKLFF.

The chain recombines TRBV2 with TRBJ2-1; 12 bases line up with TRBD2. After removal of 4 bases from V and 8 bases from J, the junction contained 6 bases not matched to a gene. CDR3 length: 15 residues. Germline assignment: CDR1 SNHLY and CDR2 FYNNEI. CDR3 sequence (DNA): TGTGCCAGCAGTGCTAGCGGGGGGGCCTTTTATGAGCAGTTCTTC. Protein product: CASSASGGAFYEQFF. Together with reference TRBV2 and TRBJ2-1, the CDR3 gives the full variable domain: EPEVTQTPSHQVTQMGQEVILRCVPISNHLYFYWYRQILGQKVEFLVSFYNNEISEKSEIFDDQFSVERPDGSNFTLKIRSTKLEDSAMYFCASSASGGAFYEQFFGPGTRLTVL.

J is TRBJ1-4 and V is TRBV25-1; the D is unclear. The CDR3 runs 14 residues. Germline lookup yields CDR1 MGHDK and CDR2 SYGVNS. V was shortened by 3 bases and J by 5 bases, with 10 bases between the two germline ends. The CDR3 is CASSDWAENEKLFF. In nucleotides, the CDR3 is TGTGCCAGCAGTGATTGGGCAGAGAATGAAAAACTGTTTTTT.